Listed here are 23 T cell receptor beta chains from one sample, sequenced in a study of cytomegalovirus exposure and HLA in healthy donors. Researchers ran the PCR with 60 Vbeta and 13 Jbeta primers. Data came from immunoSEQ multiplex PCR; TCRdb stores just in-frame clones and leaves some out. The sample records over 80,000 clones, over 75% being singletons. The source material was PBMCs. All receptors derive from a man aged 35 to 55 in good health and CMV-seropositive.

V and J are TRBV25-1 and TRBJ1-4; 8 bases line up with TRBD1. The CDR3 is 14 residues long. V lost 4 bases and J lost 7; bases outside the gene matches: 5. Germline CDR1 reads MGHDK; CDR2 reads SYGVNS. The CDR3 region is CASSGQGAAEKLFF. The CDR3 nucleotides read TGTGCCAGCAGTGGTCAGGGGGCGGCTGAAAAACTGTTTTTT. The whole variable domain, filled in from reference TRBV25-1 and TRBJ1-4, reads EADIYQTPRYLVIGTGKKITLECSQTMGHDKMYWYQQDPGMELHLIHYSYGVNSTEKGDLSSESTVSRIRTEHFPLTLESARPSHTSQYLCASSGQGAAEKLFFGSGTQLSVL.

This clone came up once. The genes are TRBV5-4 and TRBJ1-1, with TRBD1 matching 7 bases. CDR3 size: 12 residues. Per the germline V gene, CDR1 is SGHNT and CDR2 is YYREEE (reference sequence). V lost 4 bases to trimming and J lost 7 bases; unmatched junction nucleotides: 4. The CDR3 sequence: CASSTGQVEAFF. In DNA form, the CDR3 reads TGTGCCAGCAGCACAGGACAGGTTGAAGCTTTCTTT.

The chain links TRBV9 to TRBJ1-2; maybe TRBD1 (5 bases). The CDR3 is made up of 11 amino acids. The V end lost 7 bases, the J end lost 7 bases, and 11 bases lay between the germline ends. Germline V CDR1 and CDR2: SGDLS, YYNGEE. The CDR3 nucleotides read TGTGCCAGCCATCGGGACTCTGGCTACACCTTC. It specifies CASHRDSGYTF.

The chain recombines TRBV6-6 with TRBJ1-1; 8 nucleotides match TRBD1. The CDR3 runs 14 residues. V lost 4 bases to trimming and J lost 8 bases; unmatched junction nucleotides: 9. In germline, CDR1 is MNHNY, CDR2 SVGAGI (reference sequence). CDR3 nucleotides: TGTGCCAGCAGTTTGTCGGGACAGGACTTGGAAGCTTTCTTT. Protein sequence: CASSLSGQDLEAFF.

The V and J genes are TRBV5-1 and TRBJ2-7; D ambiguous. CDR3 length: 11 amino acids. The V end lost 5 bases, the J end lost 1 base, and 4 bases lay between the germline ends. Per the germline V gene, CDR1 is SGHRS and CDR2 is YFSETQ. DNA for the CDR3: TGCGCCAGCAGGGCATCCTACGAGCAGTACTTC. It is translated as CASRASYEQYF. Variable domain in full (rest from reference TRBV5-1 and TRBJ2-7): KAGVTQTPRYLIKTRGQQVTLSCSPISGHRSVSWYQQTPGQGLQFLFEYFSETQRNKGNFPGRFSGRQFSNSRSEMNVSTLELGDSALYLCASRASYEQYFGPGTRLTVT.

The V call is TRBV30, the J call TRBJ2-7; the match to TRBD1 covers 10 bases. V trimming: 8 bases; J trimming: 4 bases; junction bases outside the gene matches: 8. Germline V lookup: CDR1 GTSNPN, CDR2 SVGIG (reference sequence). CDR3 length: 13 amino acids. The CDR3 coding sequence is TGTGCCGGCCGGGACAGGGGTTCGTACGAGCAGTACTTC. It codes for CAGRDRGSYEQYF.

The V call is TRBV7-2, the J call TRBJ1-1; D might be TRBD1 (5 bases). Germline lookup yields CDR1 SGHTA and CDR2 FQGNSA. V lost 3 bases and J 7 bases, leaving 9 bases between the germline ends. The CDR3 is 12 amino acids. The CDR3 nucleotides are TGTGCCAGCAGCTTTGGGGGGTTTGAAGCTTTCTTT. Translation gives CASSFGGFEAFF. The full variable domain, with the rest looked up from reference TRBV7-2 and TRBJ1-1, is GAGVSQSPSNKVTEKGKDVELRCDPISGHTALYWYRQSLGQGLEFLIYFQGNSAPDKSGLPSDRFSAERTGGSVSTLTIQRTQQEDSAVYLCASSFGGFEAFFGQGTRLTVV.

The chain combines TRBV5-4 with TRBJ1-2; perhaps TRBD1 as D (5 bases). Deletions cut 4 bases from V and 2 bases from J, with 9 bases between. The V gene's germline CDR1 is SGHNT and CDR2 YYREEE (reference sequence). The CDR3 has 13 residues. The CDR3 loop is CASSPDRNYGYTF. The CDR3 DNA sequence: TGTGCCAGCAGCCCTGACAGAAACTATGGCTACACCTTC.

V is TRBV11-2 and J is TRBJ2-1; D gene ambiguous. CDR3 length: 14 amino acids. V was trimmed by 3 bases and J by 3 bases, leaving 9 bases between them. CDR1 SGHAT and CDR2 FQNNGV come from the germline V gene. CDR3 sequence (DNA): TGTGCCAGCAGCTTTTCGGTAATCTACAATGAGCAGTTCTTC. It translates to CASSFSVIYNEQFF.

The J gene is TRBJ2-1, the V gene TRBV5-1, with TRBD2 identical over 13 bases. Looked up from germline, CDR1 is SGHRS and CDR2 is YFSETQ. The CDR3 sequence is 15 residues long. The J segment lost 7 bases and the V segment lost 4 bases, leaving 5 bases of the junction unmatched. The CDR3 DNA sequence: TGCGCCAGCAGCCTGGGACTAGCGGGAATAAATGAGCAGTTCTTC. Translation: CASSLGLAGINEQFF. The whole variable domain, remainder taken from reference TRBV5-1 and TRBJ2-1, is KAGVTQTPRYLIKTRGQQVTLSCSPISGHRSVSWYQQTPGQGLQFLFEYFSETQRNKGNFPGRFSGRQFSNSRSEMNVSTLELGDSALYLCASSLGLAGINEQFFGPGTRLTVL.

This chain joins TRBV9 and TRBJ2-1, with TRBD2 matching 16 bases. From germline, CDR1 is SGDLS and CDR2 YYNGEE. CDR3 length equals 20 residues. V was clipped by 3 bases and J by 1 base; unmatched bases: 10. The CDR3: CASSAPPGLAGGPSYNEQFF. In DNA, the CDR3 is TGTGCCAGCAGCGCTCCCCCGGGACTAGCGGGGGGGCCGTCCTACAATGAGCAGTTCTTC. Looking up the rest from reference TRBV9 and TRBJ2-1 gives the full variable domain: DSGVTQTPKHLITATGQRVTLRCSPRSGDLSVYWYQQSLDQGLQFLIQYYNGEERAKGNILERFSAQQFPDLHSELNLSSLELGDSALYFCASSAPPGLAGGPSYNEQFFGPGTRLTVL.

This rearrangement joins TRBV4-1 to TRBJ2-1; D is unclear. The length of the CDR3 is 15 residues. Trimming took 2 bases from V and 5 from J, leaving 13 bases between them. Germline loops: CDR1 MGHRA, CDR2 YSYEKL. DNA of the CDR3: TGCGCCAGCAGCCAACAGGATTCCGCACACAATGAGCAGTTCTTC. It translates to CASSQQDSAHNEQFF.

The chain has TRBV5-4 and TRBJ1-1, with a weak D call TRBD1 (6 bases). V lost 2 bases to trimming and J lost 4 bases, with 15 bases between them. This CDR3 region has 15 residues. In germline, CDR1 is SGHNT, CDR2 YYREEE (reference sequence). CDR3 sequence: CASSLSGEGGTEAFF. The CDR3 DNA follows: TGTGCCAGCAGCTTATCAGGGGAGGGGGGCACTGAAGCTTTCTTT.

This clone was observed a handful of times. The chain carries TRBV4-1 and TRBJ2-5, with D perhaps TRBD1 (6 bases). The CDR3 runs to 16 residues. Germline V CDR1 and CDR2: MGHRA, YSYEKL. The V and J ends lost 4 bases and 0 bases respectively, with 15 bases between them. CDR3 sequence: CASSPNPRTDQETQYF. The CDR3, as DNA: TGCGCCAGCAGCCCCAACCCCCGGACAGACCAAGAGACCCAGTACTTC.

CDR3 sequence reads: CSVAPLGRETYEQYF. CDR3 DNA sequence: TGCAGCGTGGCCCCGTTAGGGAGGGAGACCTACGAGCAGTACTTC. The chain joins TRBV29-1 to TRBJ2-7, with 7 bases identical to TRBD2. CDR1 is SQVTM, CDR2 ANQGSEA, per germline. This CDR3 spans 15 amino acids. J lost 2 bases, V lost 6 bases, and 13 bases had no gene match.

The rearrangement uses TRBV28 and TRBJ1-1, with a weak D call TRBD1 (5 bases). There are 14 residues in the CDR3. Trimming removed 3 bases from V and 3 bases from J, with 11 bases in between. CDR1 and CDR2 (germline): MDHEN, SYDVKM. CDR3 nucleotide sequence: TGTGCCAGCAGTTTGGTAGGGGCGGACACTGAAGCTTTCTTT. Translated: CASSLVGADTEAFF.

The chain employs TRBV7-9 and TRBJ1-1; D remains ambiguous. The germline V and J ends were trimmed by 2 bases and 1 base, with 11 bases remaining between them. Germline V gene sequence: CDR1 SEHNR, CDR2 FQNEAQ (reference sequence). The CDR3 has 15 residues. The CDR3 protein is CASSLLGRGNTEAFF. The CDR3 bases are TGTGCCAGCAGCTTACTTGGTCGGGGGAACACTGAAGCTTTCTTT.

The chain is built from TRBV30 and TRBJ1-5; weak D call: TRBD1 (5 bases). The CDR3 is 13 residues long. Germline V lookup: CDR1 GTSNPN, CDR2 SVGIG (reference sequence). The V gene lost 1 base and the J gene lost 2 bases, with 6 bases spanning the gap. DNA of the CDR3: TGTGCCTGGAGTGAGGGGCGCAATCAGCCCCAGCATTTT. This encodes CAWSEGRNQPQHF.

The rearrangement links TRBV14 to TRBJ2-1; a possible D gene is TRBD2 (6 bases). V dropped 2 bases and J dropped 2 bases, with 10 bases sitting between them. The V gene's germline CDR1 is SGHDN and CDR2 FVKESK. This CDR3 spans 15 amino acids. Here the CDR3 reads CASSQFRGTYNEQFF. CDR3 sequence (DNA): TGTGCCAGCAGCCAATTCCGGGGGACCTACAATGAGCAGTTCTTC.

The rearrangement uses TRBV5-6 and TRBJ2-1, with 9 nucleotides matching TRBD1. The germline V gene has CDR1 SGHDT and CDR2 YYEEEE. This CDR3 contains 16 residues. With 0 bases clipped from V and 5 bases from J, the junction kept 6 bases outside the gene matches. CDR3 region: CASSLAGTGFDNEQFF. CDR3 nucleotides: TGTGCCAGCAGCTTGGCTGGGACAGGGTTTGACAATGAGCAGTTCTTC. The full variable domain, its missing parts supplied by reference TRBV5-6 and TRBJ2-1, is DAGVTQSPTHLIKTRGQQVTLRCSPKSGHDTVSWYQQALGQGPQFIFQYYEEEERQRGNFPDRFSGHQFPNYSSELNVNALLLGDSALYLCASSLAGTGFDNEQFFGPGTRLTVL.

This clone has a handful of counts. The same CDR3 is also encoded by other DNA sequences in this sample. The chain couples TRBV18 to TRBJ1-1; weak D call: TRBD1 (5 bases). Germline V lookup: CDR1 KGHSH, CDR2 LQKENI. The V end lost 2 bases, the J end lost 1 base, and 8 bases lay between the germline ends. The CDR3 extends over 14 amino acids. In DNA form, the CDR3 reads TGTGCCAGCTCACCAGGGCAGGGGAACACTGAAGCTTTCTTT. It encodes CASSPGQGNTEAFF.

Comment on this clone: Compared with germline, one end of the junction differs, possibly owing to a read error. The chain's CDR3 is CASSFFGAPGNTIYF. CDR3 coding DNA: TGTGCCAGCAGCTTCTTTGGAGCCCCTGGCAACACCATATATTTT. The V call is TRBV7-2, the J call TRBJ1-3; D not certain. Germline assignment: CDR1 SGHTA and CDR2 FQGNSA. This CDR3 comprises 15 residues.

This clone was observed a single time. In nucleotides, the CDR3 is TGCGCCAGCAGCCCAGGACAGGGAGGGCGCGAGCAGTACTTC. Its protein is CASSPGQGGREQYF. The gene calls are TRBV5-1 and TRBJ2-7; the D gene is possibly TRBD1 (8 bases). V was trimmed by 4 bases and J by 6 bases, leaving 17 bases between them. Germline CDR1 reads SGHRS; CDR2 reads YFSETQ. CDR3 length: 14 residues.